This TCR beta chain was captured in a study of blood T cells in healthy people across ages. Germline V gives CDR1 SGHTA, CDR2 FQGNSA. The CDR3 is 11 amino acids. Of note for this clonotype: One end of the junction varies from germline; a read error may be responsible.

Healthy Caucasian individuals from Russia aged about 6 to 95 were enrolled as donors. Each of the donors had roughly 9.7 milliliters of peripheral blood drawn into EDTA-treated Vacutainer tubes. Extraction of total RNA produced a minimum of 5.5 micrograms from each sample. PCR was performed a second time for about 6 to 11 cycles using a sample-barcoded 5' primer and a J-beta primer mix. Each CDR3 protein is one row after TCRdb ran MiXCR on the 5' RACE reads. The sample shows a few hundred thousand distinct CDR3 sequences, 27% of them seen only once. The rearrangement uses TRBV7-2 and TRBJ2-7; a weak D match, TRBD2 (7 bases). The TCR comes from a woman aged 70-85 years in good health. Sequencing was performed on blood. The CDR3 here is CASSLGAGALF. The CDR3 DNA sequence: TGTGCCAGCAGCTTAGGGGCGGGGGCCCTCTTC.